Sequencing of this T cell receptor (beta chain) was carried out in a study of response to subunit inactivated influenza vaccine. TCRdb reprocessed the RT-PCR reads with MiXCR, giving one entry per CDR3 protein. The table lists about 570,000 distinct CDR3 sequences, 11% of them singletons. These data are also associated with another study on T cells expressing NK-cell markers. That investigation notes: Making the TCR beta cDNA relied on 5'RACE template switching with UMIs. In a handful of donors, dominant CD3+CD56+NKG2C+ clones formed about 1.0-7.0% of CD8+ cells.

This TCR came from a man aged 45-60 years who received an inactivated influenza vaccine. This specimen was PBMCs from blood, taken on the day of vaccination.

In DNA form, the CDR3 reads TGTGCCAGCAGCCGAAGGACTAGCGGGAGGGCCTGGGAGCAGTTCTTC. Residues: CASSRRTSGRAWEQFF. V usage is TRBV28 and J usage is TRBJ2-1; 15 bases align to TRBD2. Germline loops: CDR1 MDHEN, CDR2 SYDVKM. Losses at the gene ends were 6 bases for V and 10 bases for J; bases not matched to a gene: 10. The CDR3 is 16 amino acids.